Reported below is one T cell receptor beta chain. This specimen comes from a study of CD8 T cells in Susac syndrome. An amount of RNA that ranged from about 0.45 to 1 ug was reverse transcribed with random hexamers. From the immunoSEQ multiplex PCR reads, TCRdb called clonotypes with MiXCR, one entry per CDR3 protein. In the table there are 250,000 to 300,000 distinct CDR3 sequences, 85% of which are singletons. Between the trimmed V and J ends, which lost 6 bases and 3 bases, there was a span of 11 bases. The germline CDR1 and CDR2 sequences are ENHRY and SYGVKD. This CDR3 has 13 residues. Negative isolation yielded CD4+ and CD8+ T cells, and FACS enriched TEMRA cells.

The chain is built from TRBV10-3 and TRBJ1-1; D not certain. Sequenced sample: CD8+ T cells from PBMCs. The receptor was derived from a human donor with multiple sclerosis. DNA of the CDR3: TGTGCCATCAGGTCCTCAGAGGACACTGAAGCTTTCTTT. It codes for CAIRSSEDTEAFF.